This T cell receptor (beta chain) was retrieved from a study of Graves' ophthalmopathy and Graves' hyperthyroidism (dated by TCRdb to the late 2010s). For context, the study as a whole: Peripheral blood was collected at initial diagnosis, before any treatment. The study used signatures of the TCR beta repertoire to tell Graves' ophthalmopathy apart from Graves' hyperthyroidism and to predict which patients would progress to ophthalmopathy. In total, 135 blood samples were TCR-sequenced: 43 ophthalmopathy, under 80 hyperthyroidism and around 17 hyperthyroidism-to-ophthalmopathy patients. A discovery set of 100 patients (more than 40 ophthalmopathy, 55 to 65 stable hyperthyroidism) was enrolled to explore V-J signatures distinguishing ophthalmopathy from hyperthyroidism. For independent validation, a separate cohort was made up of 18 hyperthyroidism patients plus 17 patients who later progressed from hyperthyroidism to ophthalmopathy. In six or seven hyperthyroidism patients, the T-cell repertoires found in thyroid tissue were compared with those found in blood. Once sampling was done, hyperthyroidism patients were given methimazole at a starting dose of 30 mg daily, while ophthalmopathy patients were given high-dose intravenous methylprednisolone. For training and testing, the 100 or so patients in the discovery cohort were randomly divided in a 7:3 ratio.

The research as a whole found: In validation, the model predicted ophthalmopathy progression with roughly 68% sensitivity and roughly 78% specificity; 12 predicted patients were CT-confirmed with GO in a median of about 7.1 months. Sample size was not predetermined statistically, and investigators were not blinded to group allocation. Ophthalmopathy was separated from stable hyperthyroidism by the 13-signature model with 85% to 90% sensitivity and about 81% specificity in cross-validation and with 80%/75% in the test set. Most expanded thyroid clonotypes with frequency above 0.001 were also detected in blood, suggesting blood repertoires may reflect the thyroid immune response.

Hyperthyroidism was defined as stable when no progression to ophthalmopathy occurred within 18 months of follow-up. Hyperthyroidism patients were newly diagnosed, were aged 18 to 65 years, and had a disease duration under 2 months. Patients were excluded if they had other autoimmune diseases, uncontrolled infections, pregnancy or lactation. Diagnosis relied on clinical symptoms, serum thyroxine, TRAb, thyroid ultrasound and orbital computed tomography. PBMCs were isolated from about 10 ml of fresh peripheral blood by Ficoll-Paque density gradient centrifugation. Total RNA was extracted with Trizol reagent and quality-checked on an Agilent 2100 Bioanalyzer. For repertoire sequencing, TCR beta CDR3 regions were amplified from RNA transcripts. The first round of RT-PCR was done with HTBI primers and the Qiagen OneStep RT-PCR kit, and was followed by a second round of multiplex PCR, then size selection and purification. Libraries were sequenced paired-end with 100 bp reads on an Illumina HiSeq2000. The paper's processing steps were these. SOAPnuke was used to process the reads, removing any read that contained adapters or uncalled bases, had a mean Phred below 15, or lacked an exact match to the constant primer or identifier. COPE v1.2.5 was used to merge high-quality paired reads. Each unique nucleotide sequence was defined as a clonotype, and clonotypes were aligned to IMGT TRB V, D and J references with MiTCR v1.1. The analysis was limited to V-J combinations with a frequency above 0.0001, which together covered about 99% of the repertoires. For each V-J combination, a TCR clonal expansion and chaos score was defined as F50 clonal expansion divided by the chaos observed in the TCRdist matrix. Welch's t-statistics and random forest were used to reduce the features to 10 to 15 V-J combinations, which were then used as input to a naive Bayes classifier. Thyroid-blood repertoire similarity was quantified with the Morisita-Horn index. The public reads were reanalyzed by TCRdb: fastp trimming at Q25, MiXCR alignment, in-frame beta chains only. Identical CDR3 proteins give one entry, which carries the most common genes and DNA. The V and J calls reflect TCRdb's pipeline rather than the authors' work. The sample includes over 15,000 distinct CDR3 sequences, with about half observed a single time. The ten most abundant clones make up over 25% of the sample.

CDR1 and CDR2 are drawn from the germline V gene: KGHDR, SFDVKD. Counted from cysteine to phenylalanine, this CDR3 has 15 amino acids. This entry keeps only the CDR3 DNA: 45 bases, framed from base 1. On this clonotype: The target of this receptor is not known. One junction end disagrees with the germline gene, perhaps due to a read error.

The receptor's source is a woman between 40 and 55 years old with stable Graves' hyperthyroidism. Donor details come from another sample of the same person, matched by shared clones. This chain is built from TRBV24-1 and TRBJ2-2, with TRBD1 perhaps the D gene, on 6 matching bases. Sequencing was carried out using peripheral blood. The CDR3 region reads CATGDLRGDTGEPFF. Here is the DNA: TGTGCCACCGGTGATTTGAGAGGGGACACCGGGGAGCCGTTTTTT.